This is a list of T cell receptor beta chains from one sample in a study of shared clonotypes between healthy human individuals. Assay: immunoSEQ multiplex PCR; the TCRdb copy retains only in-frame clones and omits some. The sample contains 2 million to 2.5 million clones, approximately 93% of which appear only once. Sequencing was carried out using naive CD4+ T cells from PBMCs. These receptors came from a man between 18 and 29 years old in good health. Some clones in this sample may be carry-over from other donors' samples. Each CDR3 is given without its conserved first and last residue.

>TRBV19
ASRDYYNEQF
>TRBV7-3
ASGSPPGSGSRADTQY
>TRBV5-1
ASSSQGRGYEQY
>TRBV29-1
SVGSRFGEKLF
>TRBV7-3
ASSLFPYRGTTDTQY
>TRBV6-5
ASSWDSRGTEAF
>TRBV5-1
ASSLFVGHNEQF
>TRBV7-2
ASSSRTGGPYEQY
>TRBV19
ASSIATSGRRNEQY
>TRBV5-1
ASSPPGLAETYEQY
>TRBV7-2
ASSRKVQETQY
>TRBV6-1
ASSRTGYNEQF
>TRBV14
ASSPWTKESEQF
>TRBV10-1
ASSPSNSPLH
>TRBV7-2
ASSLFYEQF
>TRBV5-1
ASSLGLAGGPSQY
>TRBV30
AWSGQVQETQY